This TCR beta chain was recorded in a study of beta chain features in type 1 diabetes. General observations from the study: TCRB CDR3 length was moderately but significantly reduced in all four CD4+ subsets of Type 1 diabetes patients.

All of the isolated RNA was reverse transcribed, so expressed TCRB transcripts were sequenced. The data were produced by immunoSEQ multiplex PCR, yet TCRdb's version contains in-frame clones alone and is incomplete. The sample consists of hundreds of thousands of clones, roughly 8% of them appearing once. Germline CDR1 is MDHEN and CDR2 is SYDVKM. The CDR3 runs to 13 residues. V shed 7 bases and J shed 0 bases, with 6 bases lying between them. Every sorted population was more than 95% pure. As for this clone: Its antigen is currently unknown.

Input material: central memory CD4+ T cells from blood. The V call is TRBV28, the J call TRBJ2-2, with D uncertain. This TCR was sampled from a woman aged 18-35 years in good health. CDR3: CASISPNTGELFF. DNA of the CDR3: TGTGCCAGCATTTCACCGAACACCGGGGAGCTGTTTTTT.